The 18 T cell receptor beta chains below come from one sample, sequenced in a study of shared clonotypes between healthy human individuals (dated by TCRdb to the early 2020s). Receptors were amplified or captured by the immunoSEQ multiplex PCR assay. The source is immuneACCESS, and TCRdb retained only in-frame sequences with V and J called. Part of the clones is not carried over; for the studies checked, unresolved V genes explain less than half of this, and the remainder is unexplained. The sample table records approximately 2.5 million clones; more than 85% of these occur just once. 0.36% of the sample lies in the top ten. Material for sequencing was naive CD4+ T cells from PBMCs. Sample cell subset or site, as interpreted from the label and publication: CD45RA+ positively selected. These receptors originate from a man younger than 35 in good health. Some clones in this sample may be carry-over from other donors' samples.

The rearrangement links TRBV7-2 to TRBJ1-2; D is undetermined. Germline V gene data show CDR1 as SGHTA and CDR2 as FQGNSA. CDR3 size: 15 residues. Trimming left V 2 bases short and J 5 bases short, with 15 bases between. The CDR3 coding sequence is TGTGCCAGCAGCTTAATGTCGGGAGGAGGGTATGGCTACACCTTC. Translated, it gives CASSLMSGGGYGYTF.

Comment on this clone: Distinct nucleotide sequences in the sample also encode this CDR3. This CDR3 reads CASRDTGELFF. The CDR3 DNA follows: TGTGCCAGCAGGGACACCGGGGAGCTGTTTTTT. The gene calls are TRBV28 and TRBJ2-2; the D is unclear. The CDR3 is made up of 11 amino acids. CDR1 MDHEN and CDR2 SYDVKM come from the germline V gene. V was trimmed by 6 bases and J by 3 bases, leaving 2 bases between them. The entire variable domain, with the rest obtained from reference TRBV28 and TRBJ2-2, is as follows: DVKVTQSSRYLVKRTGEKVFLECVQDMDHENMFWYRQDPGLGLRLIYFSYDVKMKEKGDIPEGYSVSREKKERFSLILESASTNQTSMYLCASRDTGELFFGEGSRLTVL.

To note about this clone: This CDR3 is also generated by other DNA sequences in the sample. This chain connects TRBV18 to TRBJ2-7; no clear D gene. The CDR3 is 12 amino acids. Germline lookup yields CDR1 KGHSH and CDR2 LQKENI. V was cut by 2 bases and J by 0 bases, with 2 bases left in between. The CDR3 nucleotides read TGTGCCAGCTCACCAGACTCCTACGAGCAGTACTTC. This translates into CASSPDSYEQYF.

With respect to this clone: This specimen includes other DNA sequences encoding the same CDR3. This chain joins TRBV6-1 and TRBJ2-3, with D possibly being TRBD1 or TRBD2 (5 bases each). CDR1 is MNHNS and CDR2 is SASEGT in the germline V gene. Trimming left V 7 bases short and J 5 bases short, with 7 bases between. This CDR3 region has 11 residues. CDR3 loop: CASTRGDTQYF. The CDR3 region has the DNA TGTGCCAGCACGAGGGGAGATACGCAGTATTTT.

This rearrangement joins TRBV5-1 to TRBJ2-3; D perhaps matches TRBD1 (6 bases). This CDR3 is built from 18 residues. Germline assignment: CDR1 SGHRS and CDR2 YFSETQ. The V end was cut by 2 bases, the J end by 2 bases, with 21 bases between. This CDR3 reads CASSLEGQGSPYTDTQYF. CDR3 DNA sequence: TGCGCCAGCAGCTTAGAGGGGCAGGGGTCGCCATACACAGATACGCAGTATTTT.

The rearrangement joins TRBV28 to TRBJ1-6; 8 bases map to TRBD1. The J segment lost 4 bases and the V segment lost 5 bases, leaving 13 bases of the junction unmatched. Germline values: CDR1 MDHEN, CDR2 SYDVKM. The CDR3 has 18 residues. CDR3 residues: CASSLNRGGILYNSPLHF. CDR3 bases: TGTGCCAGCAGTCTGAACAGGGGGGGAATACTTTATAATTCACCCCTCCACTTT.

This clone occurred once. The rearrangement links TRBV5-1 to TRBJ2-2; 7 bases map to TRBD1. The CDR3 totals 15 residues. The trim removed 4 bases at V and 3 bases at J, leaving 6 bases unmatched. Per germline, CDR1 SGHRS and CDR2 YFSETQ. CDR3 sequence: CASSLEDRYTGELFF. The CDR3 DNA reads TGCGCCAGCAGCCTAGAGGACAGGTACACCGGGGAGCTGTTTTTT.

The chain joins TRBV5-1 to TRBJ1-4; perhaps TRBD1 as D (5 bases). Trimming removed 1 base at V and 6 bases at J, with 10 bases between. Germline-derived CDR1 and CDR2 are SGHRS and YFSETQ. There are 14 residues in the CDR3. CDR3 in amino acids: CASSLFTGDEKLFF. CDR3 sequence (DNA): TGCGCCAGCAGCTTGTTTACGGGGGATGAAAAACTGTTTTTT.

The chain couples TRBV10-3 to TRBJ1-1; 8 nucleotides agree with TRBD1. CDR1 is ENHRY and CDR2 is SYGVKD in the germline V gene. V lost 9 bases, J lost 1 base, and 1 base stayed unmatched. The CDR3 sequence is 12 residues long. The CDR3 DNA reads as TGTGCCATGGGGACAGGGAACACTGAAGCTTTCTTT. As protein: CAMGTGNTEAFF.

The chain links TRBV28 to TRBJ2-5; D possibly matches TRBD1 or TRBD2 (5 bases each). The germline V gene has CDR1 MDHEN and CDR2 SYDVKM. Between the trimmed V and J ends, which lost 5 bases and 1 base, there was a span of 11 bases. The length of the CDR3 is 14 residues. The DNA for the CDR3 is TGTGCCAGCAGTCGGTTGGGGGTCCAAGAGACCCAGTACTTC. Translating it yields CASSRLGVQETQYF. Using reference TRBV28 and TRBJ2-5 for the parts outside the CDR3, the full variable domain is DVKVTQSSRYLVKRTGEKVFLECVQDMDHENMFWYRQDPGLGLRLIYFSYDVKMKEKGDIPEGYSVSREKKERFSLILESASTNQTSMYLCASSRLGVQETQYFGPGTRLLVL.

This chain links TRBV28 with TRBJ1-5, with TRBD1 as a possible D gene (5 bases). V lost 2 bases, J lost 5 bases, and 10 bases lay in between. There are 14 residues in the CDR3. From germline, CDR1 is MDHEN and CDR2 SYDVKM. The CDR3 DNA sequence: TGTGCCAGCAGTTTAGGGGGAACCCATCAGCCCCAGCATTTT. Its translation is CASSLGGTHQPQHF.

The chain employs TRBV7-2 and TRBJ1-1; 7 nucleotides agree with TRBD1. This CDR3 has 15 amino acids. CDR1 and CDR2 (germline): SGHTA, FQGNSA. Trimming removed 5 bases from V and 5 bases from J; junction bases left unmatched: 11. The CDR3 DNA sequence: TGTGCCAGCAGCCCCATAACAGGGGCGGGAACTGAAGCTTTCTTT. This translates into CASSPITGAGTEAFF.

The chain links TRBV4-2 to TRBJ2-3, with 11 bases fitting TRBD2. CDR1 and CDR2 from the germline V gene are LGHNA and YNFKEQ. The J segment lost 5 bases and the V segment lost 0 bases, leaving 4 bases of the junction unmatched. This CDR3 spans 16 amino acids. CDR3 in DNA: TGTGCCAGCAGCCAAGATCAGACTAGCGGGAAAGATACGCAGTATTTT. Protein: CASSQDQTSGKDTQYF.

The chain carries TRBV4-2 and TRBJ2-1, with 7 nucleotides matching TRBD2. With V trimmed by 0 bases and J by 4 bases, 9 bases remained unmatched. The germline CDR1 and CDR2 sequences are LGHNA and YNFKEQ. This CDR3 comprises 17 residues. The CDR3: CASSQDPSGGRYNEQFF. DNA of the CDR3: TGTGCCAGCAGCCAAGATCCTAGCGGAGGGAGATACAATGAGCAGTTCTTC.

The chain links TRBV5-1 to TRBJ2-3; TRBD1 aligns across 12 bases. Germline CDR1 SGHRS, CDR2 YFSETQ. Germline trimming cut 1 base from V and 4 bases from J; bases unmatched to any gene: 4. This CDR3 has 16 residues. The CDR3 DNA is TGCGCCAGCAGCTTGCCAGGGACAGGGGGCCCAGATACGCAGTATTTT. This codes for CASSLPGTGGPDTQYF.

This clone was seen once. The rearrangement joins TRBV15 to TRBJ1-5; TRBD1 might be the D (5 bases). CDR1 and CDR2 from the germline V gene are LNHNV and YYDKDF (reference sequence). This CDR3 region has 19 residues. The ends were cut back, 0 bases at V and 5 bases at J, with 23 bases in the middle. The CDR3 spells CATSRDRVKRRGLDQPQHF. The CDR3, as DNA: TGTGCCACCAGCAGAGACCGCGTCAAACGGAGGGGATTGGATCAGCCCCAGCATTTT.

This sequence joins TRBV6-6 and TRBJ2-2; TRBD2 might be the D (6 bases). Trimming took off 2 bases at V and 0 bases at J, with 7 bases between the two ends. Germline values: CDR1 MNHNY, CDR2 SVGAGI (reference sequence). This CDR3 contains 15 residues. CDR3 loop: CASSYAGPNTGELFF. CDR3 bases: TGTGCCAGCAGTTACGCGGGACCGAACACCGGGGAGCTGTTTTTT.

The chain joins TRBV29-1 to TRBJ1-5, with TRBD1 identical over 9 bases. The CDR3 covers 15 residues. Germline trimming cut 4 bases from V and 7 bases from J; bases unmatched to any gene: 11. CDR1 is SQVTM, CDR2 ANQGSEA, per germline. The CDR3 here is CSVATGTGRWQPQHF. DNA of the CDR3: TGCAGCGTTGCCACCGGGACAGGGCGATGGCAGCCCCAGCATTTT. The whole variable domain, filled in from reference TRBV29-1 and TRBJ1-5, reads SAVISQKPSRDICQRGTSLTIQCQVDSQVTMMFWYRQQPGQSLTLIATANQGSEATYESGFVIDKFPISRPNLTFSTLTVSNMSPEDSSIYLCSVATGTGRWQPQHFGDGTRLSIL.